One sample yielded the 8 T cell receptor beta chains listed below, sequenced in a study of cytomegalovirus exposure and HLA in healthy donors. Primers for the PCR totalled 60 Vbeta and 13 Jbeta. The protocol was immunoSEQ multiplex PCR, while the TCRdb copy is restricted to in-frame clones and leaves out a portion. The sample has around 150,000 clones, roughly 70% seen once. Sequencing was carried out using PBMCs. The receptors derive from a woman under 40 in good health and CMV-seronegative.

This chain connects TRBV29-1 to TRBJ2-1, with a weak D call TRBD1 (5 bases). V dropped 4 bases and J dropped 3 bases, with 10 bases sitting between them. CDR1 and CDR2 (germline): SQVTM, ANQGSEA. This CDR3 contains 13 residues. CDR3 sequence: CSVVGAGYNEQFF. DNA of the CDR3: TGCAGCGTTGTTGGGGCAGGCTACAATGAGCAGTTCTTC.

This clone has a handful of counts. CDR3 coding DNA: TGTGCCATCAGAGAGGACAGGGGGCGCGTCAATGAGCAGTTCTTC. Its translation: CAIREDRGRVNEQFF. The chain combines TRBV10-3 with TRBJ2-1; 11 bases map to TRBD1. Germline lookup yields CDR1 ENHRY and CDR2 SYGVKD. CDR3 length: 15 residues. The V and J ends lost 6 bases and 6 bases, in that order; junction bases with no gene match: 7.

This CDR3 reads CSAGQVNQPQHF. CDR3 in DNA: TGCAGCGCTGGACAGGTGAATCAGCCCCAGCATTTT. V usage is TRBV29-1 and J usage is TRBJ1-5, with TRBD1 matching over 7 bases. The CDR3 extends over 12 amino acids. Germline loops: CDR1 SQVTM, CDR2 ANQGSEA. Germline trimming cut 7 bases from V and 4 bases from J; bases unmatched to any gene: 4.

About this clone: At one end, the junction sequence differs from germline, possibly due to a read error. Other DNA sequences in the same sample also yield this CDR3. The CDR3 here is CATSPASGSDQDTQYF. In DNA form, the CDR3 reads TGCGCCACCAGTCCCGCTAGCGGGAGTGACCAAGATACGCAGTATTTT. The rearrangement joins TRBV15 to TRBJ2-3; 10 positions match TRBD2. The CDR3 is made up of 16 amino acids. CDR1 is LNHNV, CDR2 YYDKDF, per germline (reference sequence).

The V gene is TRBV2, the J gene TRBJ2-7, with D unclear. Trimming took off 3 bases at V and 1 base at J, with 10 bases between the two ends. The CDR3 extends over 14 amino acids. Germline-derived CDR1 and CDR2 are SNHLY and FYNNEI. CDR3 residues: CASSDERVSYEQYF. The CDR3 DNA reads as TGTGCCAGCAGTGATGAGAGAGTTTCCTACGAGCAGTACTTC.

The gene calls are TRBV7-2 and TRBJ2-7, with TRBD1 matching over 8 bases. Germline-derived CDR1 and CDR2 are SGHTA and FQGNSA. V was pared by 3 bases and J by 5 bases, with 9 bases of the junction left unmatched. The CDR3 contains 15 residues. The chain's CDR3 is CASSFRTGRGNEQYF. The CDR3 coding sequence is TGTGCCAGCAGCTTTAGGACAGGGCGAGGTAACGAGCAGTACTTC.

The chain employs TRBV7-9 and TRBJ2-7; 7 bases fit TRBD2. Germline values: CDR1 SEHNR, CDR2 FQNEAQ (reference sequence). The junction had 7 bases not matched to a gene; V was cut back by 0 bases and J by 5 bases. The CDR3 spans 15 residues. The CDR3 coding sequence is TGTGCCAGCAGCTTAGCTTACGCGGGAGTGGACGAGCAGTACTTC. Its translation: CASSLAYAGVDEQYF.

This clone was observed a few times. J is TRBJ2-7 and V is TRBV5-1, with 7 bases lining up with TRBD2. V shed 0 bases and J 2 bases; nucleotides not matched to a gene: 2. CDR1 is SGHRS and CDR2 is YFSETQ in the germline V gene. This CDR3 is 14 amino acids long. CDR3 region: CASSLESGAYEQYF. The CDR3 DNA reads TGCGCCAGCAGCTTGGAAAGCGGGGCCTACGAGCAGTACTTC.